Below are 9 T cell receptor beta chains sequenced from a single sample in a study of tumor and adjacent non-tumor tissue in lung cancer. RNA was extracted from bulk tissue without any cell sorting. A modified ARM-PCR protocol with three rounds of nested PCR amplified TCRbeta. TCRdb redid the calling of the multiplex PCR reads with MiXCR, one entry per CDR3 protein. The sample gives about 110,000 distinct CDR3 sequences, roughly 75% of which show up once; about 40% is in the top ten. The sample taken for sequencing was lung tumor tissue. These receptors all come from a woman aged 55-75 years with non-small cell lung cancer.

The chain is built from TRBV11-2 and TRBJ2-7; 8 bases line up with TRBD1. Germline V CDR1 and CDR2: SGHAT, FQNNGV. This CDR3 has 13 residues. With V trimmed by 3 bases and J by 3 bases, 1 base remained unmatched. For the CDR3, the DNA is TGTGCCAGCAGCTTCGGACAGGGCTACGAGCAGTACTTC. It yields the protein CASSFGQGYEQYF. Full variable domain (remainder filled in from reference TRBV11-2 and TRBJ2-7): EAGVAQSPRYKIIEKRQSVAFWCNPISGHATLYWYQQILGQGPKLLIQFQNNGVVDDSQLPKDRFSAERLKGVDSTLKIQPAKLEDSAVYLCASSFGQGYEQYFGPGTRLTVT.

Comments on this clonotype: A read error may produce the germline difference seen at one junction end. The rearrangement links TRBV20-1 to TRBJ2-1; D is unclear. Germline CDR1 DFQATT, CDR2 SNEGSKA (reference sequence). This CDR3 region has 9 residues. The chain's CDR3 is CSAGNEQLF. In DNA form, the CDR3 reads TGCAGTGCTGGGAATGAGCAATTGTTC.

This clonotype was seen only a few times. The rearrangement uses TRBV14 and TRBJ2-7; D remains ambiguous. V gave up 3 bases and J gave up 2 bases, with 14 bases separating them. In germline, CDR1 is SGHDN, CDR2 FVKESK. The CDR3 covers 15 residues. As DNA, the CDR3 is TGTGCCAGCAGCCAGGGCCTTAGACGGACCTACGAGCAGTACTTC. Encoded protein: CASSQGLRRTYEQYF.

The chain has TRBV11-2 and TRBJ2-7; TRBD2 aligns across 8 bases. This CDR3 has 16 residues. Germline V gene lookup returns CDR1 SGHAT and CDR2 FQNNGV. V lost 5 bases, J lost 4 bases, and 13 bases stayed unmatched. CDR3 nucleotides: TGTGCCAGCAGCATTCTACCGGGGGGGAATTATTACGAGCAGTACTTC. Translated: CASSILPGGNYYEQYF.

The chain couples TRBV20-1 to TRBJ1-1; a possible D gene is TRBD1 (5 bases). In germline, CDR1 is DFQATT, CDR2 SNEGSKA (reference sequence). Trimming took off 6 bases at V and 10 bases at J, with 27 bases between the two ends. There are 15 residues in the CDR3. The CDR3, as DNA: TGCAGTGCCTTGATCACTGCAGGGAATCGGAATTCAGCTTTCTTT. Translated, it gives CSALITAGNRNSAFF.

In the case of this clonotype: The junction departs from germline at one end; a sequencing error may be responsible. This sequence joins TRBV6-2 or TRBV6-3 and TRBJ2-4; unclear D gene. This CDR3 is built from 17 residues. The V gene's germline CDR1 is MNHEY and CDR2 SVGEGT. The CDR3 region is CASSYALSEIAKNIQYF. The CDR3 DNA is TGTGCCAGCAGTTACGCATTGTCAGAGATCGCCAAAAATATTCAGTACTTC.

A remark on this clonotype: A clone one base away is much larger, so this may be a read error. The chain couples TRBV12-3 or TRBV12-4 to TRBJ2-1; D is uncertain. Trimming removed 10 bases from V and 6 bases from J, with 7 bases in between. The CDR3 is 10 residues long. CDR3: CANMVNEQFF. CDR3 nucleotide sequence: TGTGCCAACATGGTCAATGAGCAGTTCTTC.

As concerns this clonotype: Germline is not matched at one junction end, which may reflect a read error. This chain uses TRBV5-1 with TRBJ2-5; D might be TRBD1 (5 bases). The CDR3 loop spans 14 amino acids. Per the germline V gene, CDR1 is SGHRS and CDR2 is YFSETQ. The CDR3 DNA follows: TGCGCCAGCATCTTGGCAGGGCTCCTAGAGACCCAGTACTTC. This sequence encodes CASILAGLLETQYF.

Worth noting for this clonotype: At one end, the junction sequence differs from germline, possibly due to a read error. The CDR3 is CASSRQALAGGRSYNERFF. The DNA for the CDR3 is TGTGCCAGCAGCCGCCAGGCACTAGCGGGGGGAAGGTCCTACAATGAGCGGTTCTTC. The V gene is TRBV11-1, the J gene TRBJ2-1; 12 bases fit TRBD2. Germline V gene sequence: CDR1 SGHAT, CDR2 FQDESV (reference sequence). The CDR3 has 19 residues. Together with reference TRBV11-1 and TRBJ2-1, the CDR3 gives the full variable domain: EAEVAQSPRYKITEKSQAVAFWCDPISGHATLYWYRQILGQGPELLVQFQDESVVDDSQLPKDRFSAERLKGVDSTLKIQPAELGDSAMYLCASSRQALAGGRSYNERFFGPGTRLTVL.